The 20 T cell receptor beta chains listed next were all sequenced from one sample in a study of OX40 agonist ivuxolimab in advanced cancers. The assay was immunoSEQ multiplex PCR, and TCRdb's table has in-frame clones only and misses some. Altogether about 28,000 clones are present, more than 75% being singletons, with the ten largest covering 25% to 30%. The source was CD4+ or CD8+ T cells sorted from blood, collected in a trial of the OX40 agonist ivuxolimab. These receptors were obtained from an adult with an advanced solid tumor such as melanoma, head and neck, liver or kidney cancer.

This clone occurred a few times. The chain combines TRBV7-9 with TRBJ2-1; no clear D. CDR3 length: 14 residues. CDR1 and CDR2 from the germline V gene are SEHNR and FQNEAQ (reference sequence). V lost 6 bases and J 2 bases, leaving 11 bases between the germline ends. CDR3 nucleotides: TGTGCCAGCAGGGGCATGTCGGCCTACAATGAGCAGTTCTTC. Translating it yields CASRGMSAYNEQFF.

The V call is TRBV6-1, the J call TRBJ2-7, with 7 nucleotides matching TRBD1. The germline gives CDR1 MNHNS, CDR2 SASEGT. With V trimmed by 0 bases and J by 3 bases, 5 bases remained unmatched. The CDR3 runs 15 residues. The CDR3 coding sequence is TGTGCCAGCAGTGAAGCCCCCGGGACAGACTACGAGCAGTACTTC. Translation: CASSEAPGTDYEQYF.

J is TRBJ2-7 and V is TRBV2; D tentatively fits TRBD1 or TRBD2 (5 bases each). The CDR3 is made up of 14 amino acids. CDR1 SNHLY and CDR2 FYNNEI come from the germline V gene. V shed 2 bases and J shed 0 bases, with 8 bases lying between them. This chain's CDR3 is CASSEWGNSYEQYF. The CDR3 bases are TGTGCCAGCAGTGAATGGGGGAACTCCTACGAGCAGTACTTC.

The chain is built from TRBV7-9 and TRBJ2-2, with 10 bases lining up with TRBD2. Per the germline V gene, CDR1 is SEHNR and CDR2 is FQNEAQ (reference sequence). This CDR3 region has 16 residues. V gave up 2 bases and J gave up 6 bases; unmatched junction bases: 6. The CDR3 region has the DNA TGTGCCAGCAGCTTATCTAGCGGGGGCCCGCCCGGGGAGCTGTTTTTT. This codes for CASSLSSGGPPGELFF.

The CDR3 loop is CSVHDREETQYF. The CDR3 nucleotides read TGCAGCGTTCATGACAGAGAGGAGACCCAGTACTTC. The genes are TRBV29-1 and TRBJ2-5, with D perhaps matching TRBD1 (5 bases). The V gene lost 5 bases and the J gene lost 5 bases, with 12 bases spanning the gap. This CDR3 has 12 residues. Per the germline V gene, CDR1 is SQVTM and CDR2 is ANQGSEA.

The rearrangement uses TRBV19 and TRBJ2-7; 8 nucleotides agree with TRBD2. Trimming cost V 4 bases and J 2 bases; bases outside gene matches: 7. The CDR3 has 15 residues. Germline CDR1 and CDR2: LNHDA and SQIVND (reference sequence). This chain's CDR3 is CASSTLAGPAYEQYF. The CDR3 nucleotides are TGTGCCAGTAGTACCCTAGCGGGCCCGGCCTACGAGCAGTACTTC.

The rearrangement joins TRBV6-6 to TRBJ1-1; D unresolved. The V gene lost 4 bases and the J gene lost 4 bases, with 10 bases spanning the gap. CDR3 length: 13 amino acids. Looked up from germline, CDR1 is MNHNY and CDR2 is SVGAGI (reference sequence). This chain's CDR3 is CASSSREITEAFF. CDR3 nucleotides: TGTGCCAGCAGTTCCCGGGAAATCACTGAAGCTTTCTTT.

This chain connects TRBV11-2 to TRBJ1-4, with TRBD1 matching over 7 bases. The junction had 12 bases not matched to a gene; V was cut back by 6 bases and J by 8 bases. The length of the CDR3 is 15 residues. Germline V lookup: CDR1 SGHAT, CDR2 FQNNGV. This CDR3 is CASSRRGLGEEKLFF. CDR3 DNA: TGTGCCAGCAGTCGGAGGGGGCTCGGAGAGGAAAAACTGTTTTTT.

The chain employs TRBV7-2 and TRBJ2-7; possible D gene TRBD1, 6 bases. V was trimmed by 1 base and J by 2 bases, leaving 9 bases between them. The CDR3 is 14 residues long. From germline, CDR1 is SGHTA and CDR2 FQGNSA. Written as DNA, the CDR3 is TGTGCCAGCAGCTTAGGGCAGGGGACCTACGAGCAGTACTTC. It yields the protein CASSLGQGTYEQYF.

The chain joins TRBV27 to TRBJ1-6; D is perhaps TRBD1 (5 bases). CDR3 length: 15 amino acids. Germline lookup yields CDR1 MNHEY and CDR2 SMNVEV (reference sequence). V lost 1 base to trimming and J lost 6 bases, with 10 bases between them. The CDR3 loop is CASSLWPGINSPLHF. The DNA of the CDR3 is TGTGCCAGCAGTTTATGGCCAGGGATTAATTCACCCCTCCACTTT.

The J gene is TRBJ2-7, the V gene TRBV4-1, with TRBD1 matching over 11 bases. Germline V CDR1 and CDR2: MGHRA, YSYEKL. V gave up 1 base and J gave up 4 bases; unmatched junction bases: 3. This CDR3 has 15 residues. CDR3 residues: CASSQGGQGAYEQYF. In DNA form, the CDR3 reads TGCGCCAGCAGCCAAGGCGGACAGGGGGCGTACGAGCAGTACTTC.

This chain links TRBV6-6 with TRBJ1-2; D is possibly TRBD1 (5 bases). The germline CDR1 and CDR2 sequences are MNHNY and SVGAGI (reference sequence). This CDR3 comprises 14 residues. With 0 bases removed from V and 5 bases from J, the gap between germline ends came to 10 bases. The CDR3 is CASSYSETVYGYTF. The CDR3 DNA reads TGTGCCAGCAGTTACTCTGAGACAGTTTATGGCTACACCTTC.

A remark on this clone: Since no conserved phenylalanine or tryptophan closes the CDR3, a read error is the likely cause. No DNA is shown, since the ends of the CDR3 on it are uncertain; the CDR3 is the one TCRdb lists. CDR3 sequence: CASHNPGTGA. The chain is built from TRBV19 and TRBJ2-7; the table's D gene call, TRBD1, was not cross checked with the DNA. In germline, CDR1 is LNHDA, CDR2 SQIVND (reference sequence). The length of the CDR3 is 10 amino acids, counting both ends.

The chain couples TRBV7-9 to TRBJ2-3; unclear D gene. This CDR3 region has 15 residues. V was trimmed by 5 bases and J by 6 bases, leaving 18 bases between them. The germline V gene has CDR1 SEHNR and CDR2 FQNEAQ (reference sequence). CDR3 in DNA: TGTGCCAGCAGCCCCGCTTCGCAGGAAGGGGATACGCAGTATTTT. This codes for CASSPASQEGDTQYF.

The chain is built from TRBV14 and TRBJ2-7, with D maybe TRBD1 (6 bases). This CDR3 contains 12 residues. V was shortened by 0 bases and J by 10 bases, with 10 bases between the two germline ends. Germline V gene sequence: CDR1 SGHDN, CDR2 FVKESK. The CDR3 nucleotides read TGTGCCAGCAGCCAAGAAAGGGGGAACCAGTACTTC. As protein: CASSQERGNQYF.

The chain links TRBV27 to TRBJ2-3; unclear D gene. Per germline, CDR1 MNHEY and CDR2 SMNVEV (reference sequence). Trimming removed 3 bases at V and 1 base at J, with 5 bases between. The CDR3 contains 13 residues. The CDR3 loop is CASSLDGTDTQYF. DNA for the CDR3: TGTGCCAGCAGTTTGGACGGCACAGATACGCAGTATTTT.

The chain has TRBV27 and TRBJ1-2; weak D call: TRBD1 (5 bases). The CDR3 is 15 amino acids. Germline V lookup: CDR1 MNHEY, CDR2 SMNVEV (reference sequence). V was pared by 4 bases and J by 5 bases, with 17 bases between. CDR3 DNA sequence: TGTGCCAGCAGTTCTCTCCTAGGGTCAGGGTATGGCTACACCTTC. Amino acid sequence: CASSSLLGSGYGYTF.

The chain recombines TRBV27 with TRBJ2-3; TRBD2 matches 14 bases. The V gene end was trimmed by 5 bases and the J gene end by 2 bases; junction bases not matched to a gene: 12. Germline-derived CDR1 and CDR2 are MNHEY and SMNVEV (reference sequence). This CDR3 comprises 19 residues. The CDR3 spells CASSPGLAGEAVYTDTQYF. The CDR3 nucleotides are TGTGCCAGCAGTCCGGGACTAGCGGGGGAAGCGGTCTACACAGATACGCAGTATTTT.

V usage is TRBV15 and J usage is TRBJ2-7, with unresolved D. Germline values: CDR1 LNHNV, CDR2 YYDKDF (reference sequence). The CDR3 extends over 13 amino acids. Trimming took off 3 bases at V and 3 bases at J, with 9 bases between the two ends. The CDR3 DNA reads TGTGCCACCAGCAGTCTGACGGACTACGAGCAGTACTTC. This codes for CATSSLTDYEQYF.

J is TRBJ2-2 and V is TRBV7-7, with TRBD1 identical over 9 bases. Germline CDR1 is SSHAT and CDR2 is FNYEAQ (reference sequence). V shed 5 bases, J shed 1 base, and the junction held 2 bases outside the gene matches. The CDR3 extends over 15 amino acids. The CDR3 DNA follows: TGTGCCAGCAGCCCGGACAGGGGGAACACCGGGGAGCTGTTTTTT. Protein sequence: CASSPDRGNTGELFF.